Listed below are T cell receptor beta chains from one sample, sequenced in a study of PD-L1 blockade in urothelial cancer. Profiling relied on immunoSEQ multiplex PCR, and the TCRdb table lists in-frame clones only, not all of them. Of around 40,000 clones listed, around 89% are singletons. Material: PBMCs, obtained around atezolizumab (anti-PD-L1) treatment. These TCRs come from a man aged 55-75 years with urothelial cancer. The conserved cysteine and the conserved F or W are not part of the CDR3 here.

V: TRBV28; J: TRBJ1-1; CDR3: ASTRGQGIRVTEAF
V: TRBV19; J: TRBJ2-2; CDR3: ASSIVGGATGELF
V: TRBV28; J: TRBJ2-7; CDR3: ASNTGSSYEQY
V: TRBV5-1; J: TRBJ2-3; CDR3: ASSLRGTYGTDTQY
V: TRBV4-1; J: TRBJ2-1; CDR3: ASSPTSDEQF
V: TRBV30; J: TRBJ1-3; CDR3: ACRDSSNSGNTIY
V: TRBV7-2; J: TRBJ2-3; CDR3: ASSLVMAGTGTDTQY
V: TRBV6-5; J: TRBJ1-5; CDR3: ATGQGPTPNQPQH
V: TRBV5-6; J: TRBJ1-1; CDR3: ASSLYGTANTEAF
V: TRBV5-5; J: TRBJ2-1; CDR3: ASSLRQGRDEQF
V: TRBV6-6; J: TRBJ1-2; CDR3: ASSSSTSGLYGYT
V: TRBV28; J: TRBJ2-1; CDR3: ASGQGANEQF
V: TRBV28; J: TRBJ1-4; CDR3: ASSFEQGANEKLF
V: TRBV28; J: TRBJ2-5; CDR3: ASRATGKPRETQY
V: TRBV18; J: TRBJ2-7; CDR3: ASSPLSGTSGSYEQY
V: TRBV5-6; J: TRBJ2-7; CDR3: ASSLYKRQLDEQY
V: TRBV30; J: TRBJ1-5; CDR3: AWSGGQGNQPQH
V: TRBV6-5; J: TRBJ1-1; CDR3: ASSYGAVGGTEAF
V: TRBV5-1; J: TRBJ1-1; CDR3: ASSLGVRGTEAF
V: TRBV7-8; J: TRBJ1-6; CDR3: ASSDGYRGSYNSPLH
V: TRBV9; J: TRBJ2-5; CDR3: ASSVAGTSGGAETQY
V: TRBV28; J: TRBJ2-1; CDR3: ASSPYRDNEQF
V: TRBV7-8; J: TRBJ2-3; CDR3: ASSSQTSGNTDTQY
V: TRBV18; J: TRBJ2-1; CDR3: ASSPVFLRGVYNEQF
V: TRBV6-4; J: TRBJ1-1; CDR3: ASSDPLTGENTEAF
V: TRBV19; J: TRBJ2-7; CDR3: ASSTWTSGRNMLPYEQY
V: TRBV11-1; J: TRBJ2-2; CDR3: ASSFGQGRNTGELF
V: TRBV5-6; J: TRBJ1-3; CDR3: ASSPTDRAYTIY
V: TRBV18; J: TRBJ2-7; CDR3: ASSPPSRPSYEQY
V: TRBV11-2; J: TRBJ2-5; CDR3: ASSLIVGGPETQY
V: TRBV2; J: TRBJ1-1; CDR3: ASSEDGGQMNTEAF
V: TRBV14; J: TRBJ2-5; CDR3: ASSQELGGLGETQY
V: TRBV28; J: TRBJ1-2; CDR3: ASSLDRAHGYT
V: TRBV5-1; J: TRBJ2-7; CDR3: ASSRKSEGHEQY
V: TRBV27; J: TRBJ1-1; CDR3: ASRPLGVNTEAF
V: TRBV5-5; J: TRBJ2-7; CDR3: ASSLRGGSGSYEQY
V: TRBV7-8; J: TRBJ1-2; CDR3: ASSLAAGGSNGYT
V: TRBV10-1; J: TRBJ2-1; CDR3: ASSERSSYNEQF
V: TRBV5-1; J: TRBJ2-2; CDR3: ASRYGQGPTGELF
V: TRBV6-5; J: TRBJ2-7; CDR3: ASSYGRVSREQY
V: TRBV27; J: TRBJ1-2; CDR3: ASPRGPYGYT